The text below deals with one T cell receptor (beta chain). Libraries were prepared by immunoSEQ multiplex PCR; TCRdb keeps only in-frame clonotypes and omits some of them. The table includes about 300,000 clones, around 84% detected once. The source of the sample is a study of blood T cell repertoires in COVID-19. Study summary: Sites across the United States, Italy and Spain contributed samples from acute and convalescent COVID-19.

The trim removed 8 bases at V and 3 bases at J, leaving 18 bases unmatched. This CDR3 has 17 residues. Germline CDR1 reads SGHNT; CDR2 reads YYREEE (reference sequence). V gene TRBV5-4 combines with J gene TRBJ2-3, with TRBD2 matching over 7 bases. Sequencing was done on a sample of PBMCs or T cells enriched from blood (not recorded which). The receptor was derived from a woman younger than 45 who had been exposed to COVID-19. Here the CDR3 DNA reads TGTGCCAGTTTTTCCGGCGGGGGAGATATTCTAACAGATACGCAGTATTTT. It translates to CASFSGGGDILTDTQYF.